A selection of T cell receptor beta chains follows, all from one sample in a study of CD8 T cells in ankylosing spondylitis. TCRdb independently ran MiXCR on the 5' RACE reads; one entry per CDR3 protein. The sample contains some 130,000 distinct CDR3 sequences, 12% to 15% of which appear only once. Material for sequencing was blood, either unsorted or a sorted T cell fraction (not recorded which). These receptors were collected from a female donor with ankylosing spondylitis or in good health (not recorded which). Each CDR3 is given with its conserved first and last residue. D genes are given only for firm matches. Part of the rows lack a size; the others show once, few, many or a class for expanded clones.

D gene	V gene	J gene	CDR3 length	clone size	CDR3 DNA	CDR3 protein
-	TRBV5-8	TRBJ1-3	16	many	TGTGCCAGCAGCAAAGAAAGGGGGATTACGGGAAACACCATATATTTT	CASSKERGITGNTIYF
-	TRBV21-1	TRBJ2-4	16	-	TGTGCCAGCAACAAAGGAGGAGCAGTGAGAAAGGACATTCAGTACTTC	CASNKGGAVRKDIQYF
TRBD2	TRBV29-1	TRBJ2-1	13	many	TGCAGCGGTATGGGACTAGCGCCGAATGAGCAGTTCTTC	CSGMGLAPNEQFF
TRBD1	TRBV14	TRBJ1-6	12	many	TGTGCCAGCAGCCGCGGACAGGGTGTACTCCACTTT	CASSRGQGVLHF
-	TRBV15	TRBJ2-1	14	-	TGTGCCACCAGCAGGAATGTCCCGGACAATGAGCAGTTCTTC	CATSRNVPDNEQFF
-	TRBV10-3	TRBJ1-1	13	few	TGTGCCATCAGTGCGAACGGAAACACTGAAGCTTTCTTT	CAISANGNTEAFF
-	TRBV20-1	TRBJ1-4	15	many	TGCAGTGCTAGTGATACCGGGACCACGAATGAAAAACTGTTTTTT	CSASDTGTTNEKLFF
-	TRBV7-2	TRBJ2-2	14	many	TGTGCCAGCATCCAAGGGCAAGGCACCGGGGAGCTGTTTTTT	CASIQGQGTGELFF
-	TRBV5-4	TRBJ1-4	16	few	TGTGCCAGCAGCTTTGACGGTTCTACAACTAATGAAAAACTGTTTTTT	CASSFDGSTTNEKLFF
TRBD2	TRBV12-3/TRBV12-4	TRBJ2-5	17	-	TGTGCCAGCACCTTTAGCGGGGGACCCAGCCCAAGTCGTGACCAGTACTTC	CASTFSGGPSPSRDQYF
TRBD2	TRBV6-1	TRBJ2-1	14	many	TGTGCCAGCGGTATCGGACTAGCGGGCAATGAGCAGTTCTTC	CASGIGLAGNEQFF
-	TRBV23-1	TRBJ2-5	16	-	TGCGCCAGCAGTCAATTTCTGGTCGGAAGACAAGAGACCCAGTACTTC	CASSQFLVGRQETQYF
-	TRBV5-1	TRBJ1-1	13	many	TGCGCCAGCAGCTTGGAGTTTAACACTGAAGCTTTCTTT	CASSLEFNTEAFF
TRBD2	TRBV19	TRBJ2-2	14	many	TGTGCCAGTAGTGGTCTAGCGGACACCGGGGAGCTGTTTTTT	CASSGLADTGELFF
-	TRBV9	TRBJ2-1	16	-	TGTGCCAGCACCCAAGACCCCGGGACACTCTACAATGAGCAGTTCTTC	CASTQDPGTLYNEQFF
-	TRBV2	TRBJ2-2	12	few	TGTGCCAGCAACGGGGCCACCGGGGAGCTGTTTTTT	CASNGATGELFF
-	TRBV6-1	TRBJ2-1	14	-	TGTGCCAGCAGGTCGAGAGGGGCGAGCGATGAGCAGTTCTTC	CASRSRGASDEQFF
TRBD1	TRBV5-1	TRBJ2-7	16	many	TGCGCCAGCAGCCTCTTCCTGGGACAGGGTCAATACGAGCAGTACTTC	CASSLFLGQGQYEQYF
TRBD1	TRBV12-3/TRBV12-4	TRBJ1-5	16	many	TGTGCCAGCAGTTTCCGAACAGGGGTACAGAACCAGCCCCAGCATTTT	CASSFRTGVQNQPQHF
-	TRBV10-2	TRBJ2-2	13	once	TGCGCCAGCAGCTTTACCCAGGCCGGGGAGCTGTTTTTT	CASSFTQAGELFF
TRBD1	TRBV12-3/TRBV12-4	TRBJ1-1	14	many	TGTGCCAGCAGTCCCCAACAGGGGCGGACTGAAGCTTTCTTT	CASSPQQGRTEAFF
-	TRBV6-1	TRBJ2-7	13	-	TGTGCCAGCAGTCGCGGAGCTTCCTACGAGCAGTACTTC	CASSRGASYEQYF
TRBD1	TRBV20-1	TRBJ2-3	14	-	TGCAGTGCTAGTGACAGGGTAACGACAGATACGCAGTATTTT	CSASDRVTTDTQYF
-	TRBV15	TRBJ2-1	12	many	TGTGCCACCAGCAGAGAAATCGATGAGCAGTTCTTC	CATSREIDEQFF
-	TRBV9	TRBJ2-1	13	many	TGTGCCAGCAGCCCCCTACTCTTGGGTGAGCAGTTCTTC	CASSPLLLGEQFF
-	TRBV5-6	TRBJ2-4	11	few	TGTGCCAGCAGCTTGGGATACATTCAGTACTTC	CASSLGYIQYF
TRBD1	TRBV20-1	TRBJ1-6	21	-	TGCAGTGCTTGGCGATACTCGGGGACAGGTTCGGGAAGGGGGGATAATTCACCCCTCCACTTT	CSAWRYSGTGSGRGDNSPLHF
-	TRBV5-1	TRBJ2-3	13	-	TGCGCCAGCAGCATTACCCCAGCAGATACGCAGTATTTT	CASSITPADTQYF
TRBD1	TRBV6-5	TRBJ1-6	15	few	TGTGCCAGCAGTTACTCAGCAGGGGGCAGTTCACCCCTCCACTTT	CASSYSAGGSSPLHF
-	TRBV7-2	TRBJ2-4	15	many	TGTGCCAGCAGCTTAGACCGAGGGACCAAAAACATTCAGTACTTC	CASSLDRGTKNIQYF
-	TRBV7-6	TRBJ1-1	13	few	TGTGCCAGCAGCTGGAAGGAGAACACTGAAGCTTTCTTT	CASSWKENTEAFF
TRBD1	TRBV29-1	TRBJ1-1	13	many	TGCAGCGTTCCGGACAGGGGAGATACTGAAGCTTTCTTT	CSVPDRGDTEAFF
-	TRBV25-1	TRBJ1-4	14	-	TGTGCCAGCAGTGACCGGGGAGGGAATGAAAAACTGTTTTTT	CASSDRGGNEKLFF
-	TRBV20-1	TRBJ1-4	15	many	TGCAGTGCTAGAGATTTGAGCGGGCCCGGGGAAAAACTGTTTTTT	CSARDLSGPGEKLFF
-	TRBV27	TRBJ2-3	15	few	TGTGCCAGCAGAGGGGGGGTCAGAGTGGCAGATACGCAGTATTTT	CASRGGVRVADTQYF
-	TRBV12-2	TRBJ2-2	15	-	TGTGCAAGTCGCTTCGGCCCCCCTTCGGCCGGGGAGCTGTTTTTT	CASRFGPPSAGELFF
TRBD2	TRBV6-1	TRBJ2-5	12	many	TGTGCCAGCACGGGACTAGCGGAGAGGAAGTACTTC	CASTGLAERKYF
TRBD2	TRBV5-1	TRBJ2-3	16	few	TGCGCCAGCAGCGCTACTAGCGGGAGAGGTCCAGATACGCAGTATTTT	CASSATSGRGPDTQYF
TRBD2	TRBV20-1	TRBJ2-5	13	many	TGCAGTGCCCTCGGGACTAGCGGTGAGACCCAGTACTTC	CSALGTSGETQYF
-	TRBV12-3/TRBV12-4	TRBJ1-4	15	few	TGTGCCAGCAGTTTTGACGAGTCAACTAATGAAAAACTGTTTTTT	CASSFDESTNEKLFF
-	TRBV5-1	TRBJ2-7	14	many	TGCGCCAGCAGCTTGTGGGGGACTGGTGACGAGCAGTACTTC	CASSLWGTGDEQYF
-	TRBV28	TRBJ2-2	13	-	TGTGCCACGCTACAACGGTGGACCGGGGAGCTGTTTTTT	CATLQRWTGELFF